What follows describes a single T cell receptor beta chain. Its antigen remains unknown. This entry belongs to a study of regulatory and conventional T cells in RAG deficiency. General study findings and limits: Sorted Omenn CD25-high CD127-low cells may not be bona fide Tregs. Patient subsets had shorter CDR3s; Omenn Treg-Tconv overlap exceeded 75%.

Data came from immunoSEQ multiplex PCR; TCRdb stores just in-frame clones and leaves some out. The data hold 25,000 to 35,000 clones, with about 90% observed a single time. V shed 3 bases and J shed 0 bases, with 12 bases lying between them. The CDR3 extends over 16 amino acids. Germline loops: CDR1 LNHDA, CDR2 SQIVND (reference sequence). These data were likewise used in another study, on regulatory T cells. This second study says: The PCR used 52 TRBV and 13 TRBJ primers.

The receptor's source is a human donor in good health. The material sequenced was CD8+ T cells sorted from blood. The genes are TRBV19 and TRBJ1-3; the D gene is possibly TRBD1 (5 bases). Here the CDR3 DNA reads TGTGCCAGTAGTATTGGGAGGGGCAGCTCTGGAAACACCATATATTTT. Protein sequence: CASSIGRGSSGNTIYF.